The 2 T cell receptor beta chains listed next were all sequenced from one sample in a study of shared clonotypes between healthy human individuals (dated by TCRdb to about 2020). Receptor libraries were prepared by the immunoSEQ multiplex PCR assay. As stored in TCRdb, this immuneACCESS dataset retains in-frame rearrangements with V and J assigned. A fraction of the clones does not appear; measured against another copy, unresolved V genes explain less than half of the discrepancy, and the remainder lacks a known reason. A total of about 2 million clones appear in this sample, roughly 95% of them only once. The ten biggest clones cover roughly 1.1% of the sample. CD8 naive samples consisted of CD45RO-negative cells that were positively selected for CCR7, yielding a CD45RA+CCR7+ population without TemRA cells. The sequenced sample was naive CD8+ T cells sorted from blood. Explained via the paper, the cell subset or site label denotes: CD45RA+CCR7+. The receptors come from a man younger than 30 in good health.

The CDR3 spells CASSLEGAANYEQYF. In DNA, the CDR3 is TGTGCCAGCAGCTTAGAAGGTGCAGCTAATTACGAGCAGTACTTC. The chain is built from TRBV7-8 and TRBJ2-7; D not resolved. The CDR3 runs 15 residues. Per germline, CDR1 SGHVS and CDR2 FQNEAQ. The ends were cut back, 1 base at V and 4 bases at J, with 14 bases in the middle.

Only a few counts were recorded for this clone. The J gene is TRBJ1-6, the V gene TRBV4-1; 8 bases are a match to TRBD1. V gave up 1 base and J gave up 14 bases; unmatched junction bases: 10. CDR1 is MGHRA, CDR2 YSYEKL, per germline. The CDR3 is 15 residues long. The CDR3 bases are TGCGCCAGCAGCCAAGCAGGACAGGGCCTACAGGCCCTCCACTTT. Its translation is CASSQAGQGLQALHF.